This T cell receptor (beta chain) emerged from a study of blood T cells in healthy people across ages. A second PCR, run for roughly 7 to 11 cycles, used a sample-barcoded 5' primer plus a J-beta primer mix. TCRdb itself ran the 5' RACE reads through MiXCR, one entry per CDR3 protein. This sample yields around 990,000 distinct CDR3 sequences, of which about two fifths are seen a single time; approximately 14% belongs to the top ten. CDR1 SGHRS and CDR2 YFSETQ come from the germline V gene. V lost 4 bases and J 3 bases, leaving 11 bases between the germline ends. The CDR3 covers 14 residues. The chain uses TRBV5-1 and TRBJ2-1; D not resolved. The sequencing sample was made of blood. The receptor was derived from a man younger than 35 in good health. The CDR3 protein is CASSPHPNYNEQFF. CDR3 DNA: TGCGCCAGCAGCCCCCACCCGAACTACAATGAGCAGTTCTTC.